In its sample, the clone carrying this T cell receptor (beta chain) was seen many times. Its antigen is currently unknown. TCRbeta library preparation incorporated unique molecular identifiers. TCRdb fed the PCR reads into MiXCR, producing one record per CDR3 protein. The table lists about 200,000 distinct CDR3 sequences, about 6% of them singletons. The sample belongs to a study of T-cell reconstitution after alpha-beta-depleted transplantation in children. Overall study findings and caveats: Reportedly, alpha-beta T cells present about two months post-transplant originated from several hundred expanded clones of graft origin. The main origin of T-cell counts and diversity one year after transplant was newly produced T cells. For some patients, TCRbeta diversity was high at day 60 because of recipient T cells and thymic progenitors that survived.

The TCR sequence derives from a girl under three years old with combined immunodeficiency, due to receive a stem cell transplant. This specimen was PBMCs, taken before TCRalphabeta/CD19-depleted stem cell transplant.

CDR3: CSVEDRVLASSYNEQFF. CDR3 sequence (DNA): TGCAGCGTTGAAGATCGGGTTCTAGCGAGTTCCTACAATGAGCAGTTCTTC. The genes are TRBV29-1 and TRBJ2-1, with D possibly being TRBD2 (6 bases). Per the germline V gene, CDR1 is SQVTM and CDR2 is ANQGSEA. V was trimmed by 0 bases and J by 1 base, leaving 16 bases between them. This CDR3 has 17 residues.